The 18 T cell receptor beta chains reported below all come from one sample, sequenced in a study of blood T cell repertoires in COVID-19. The repertoire was sequenced with immunoSEQ multiplex PCR; TCRdb's copy has only in-frame clones and lacks some. The sample includes tens of thousands of clones, around 87% of them seen just once. Sample: peripheral blood. The receptors originated from a human donor with acute or convalescent COVID-19. The donor label of this sample is uncertain.

The rearrangement uses TRBV6-6 and TRBJ2-7; D may be TRBD2 (5 bases). This CDR3 is 14 amino acids long. Trimming removed 0 bases from V and 3 bases from J, with 9 bases in between. The germline CDR1 and CDR2 sequences are MNHNY and SVGAGI (reference sequence). CDR3 coding DNA: TGTGCCAGCAGTTACTCGGTCCGGGGCTACGAGCAGTACTTC. This codes for CASSYSVRGYEQYF.

V is TRBV29-1 and J is TRBJ2-7, with 8 bases fitting TRBD1. J was trimmed by 1 base and V by 7 bases; bases with no gene match: 6. The CDR3 covers 13 residues. Per germline, CDR1 SQVTM and CDR2 ANQGSEA. The CDR3 region is CSARGTGSYEQYF. DNA of the CDR3: TGCAGCGCCAGAGGGACAGGTTCCTACGAGCAGTACTTC.

The chain couples TRBV19 to TRBJ2-2; 7 bases match TRBD1. Germline values: CDR1 LNHDA, CDR2 SQIVND (reference sequence). The V segment lost 7 bases and the J segment 6 bases; nucleotides outside the gene matches: 8. This CDR3 has 14 amino acids. The CDR3: CASKLSDRPGELFF. In DNA form, the CDR3 reads TGTGCCAGTAAATTATCGGACAGGCCCGGGGAGCTGTTTTTT.

The chain uses TRBV30 and TRBJ2-2, with D possibly TRBD1 on 5 matching bases. The germline V and J ends were trimmed by 3 bases and 7 bases, with 12 bases remaining between them. The CDR3 covers 13 residues. Per germline, CDR1 GTSNPN and CDR2 SVGIG (reference sequence). CDR3: CAWRSLGVGELFF. DNA for the CDR3: TGTGCCTGGAGATCTCTAGGGGTCGGGGAGCTGTTTTTT.

The chain couples TRBV12-3 or TRBV12-4 to TRBJ1-1; D remains unclear. Trimming removed 3 bases at V and 7 bases at J, with 6 bases between. This CDR3 region has 11 residues. The CDR3 DNA follows: TGTGCCAGCAGTTTGGCGGGTGAAGCTTTCTTT. It encodes CASSLAGEAFF.

This clone was recorded once. The rearrangement uses TRBV4-2 and TRBJ2-5; D possibly corresponds to TRBD2 (5 bases). From germline, CDR1 is LGHNA and CDR2 YNFKEQ. The CDR3 has 15 residues. Trimming took off 1 base at V and 2 bases at J, with 11 bases between the two ends. The DNA of the CDR3 is TGTGCCAGCAGCCAAGGGGTCGGGGATCAAGAGACCCAGTACTTC. This codes for CASSQGVGDQETQYF.

The V and J genes are TRBV29-1 and TRBJ2-3; 10 positions agree with TRBD2. CDR1 SQVTM and CDR2 ANQGSEA come from the germline V gene. Trimming removed 5 bases from V and 2 bases from J; junction bases left unmatched: 7. The CDR3 has 15 residues. CDR3: CSVWQAGGSTDTQYF. Written as DNA, the CDR3 is TGCAGCGTTTGGCAAGCGGGGGGGTCCACAGATACGCAGTATTTT.

This rearrangement joins TRBV4-1 to TRBJ2-7; the D gene is possibly TRBD1 (6 bases). This CDR3 spans 13 amino acids. Trimming took 5 bases from V and 5 from J, leaving 13 bases between them. Germline CDR1 reads MGHRA; CDR2 reads YSYEKL. CDR3 sequence (DNA): TGCGCCAGCAGCTTCGGACAGTACAACGAGCAGTACTTC. Translation: CASSFGQYNEQYF.

The chain recombines TRBV7-9 with TRBJ1-2, with 7 positions matching TRBD1. The CDR3 spans 15 residues. CDR1 and CDR2 (germline): SEHNR, FQNEAQ (reference sequence). Unmatched junction bases numbered 8, after V lost 4 bases and J lost 3 bases. The CDR3 spells CASSSTGNADYGYTF. DNA of the CDR3: TGTGCCAGCAGCTCGACAGGGAACGCGGACTATGGCTACACCTTC. The complete variable domain, with remaining parts taken from reference TRBV7-9 and TRBJ1-2, reads DTGVSQNPRHKITKRGQNVTFRCDPISEHNRLYWYRQTLGQGPEFLTYFQNEAQLEKSRLLSDRFSAERPKGSFSTLEIQRTEQGDSAMYLCASSSTGNADYGYTFGSGTRLTVV.

This chain links TRBV19 with TRBJ1-6; 10 positions match TRBD1. The CDR3 covers 17 residues. The germline CDR1 and CDR2 sequences are LNHDA and SQIVND (reference sequence). V shed 3 bases, J shed 10 bases, and the junction held 12 bases outside the gene matches. The CDR3, as DNA: TGTGCCAGTAGTATCGAACGCTCCGGGACAGGGGACTCACCCCTCCACTTT. It yields the protein CASSIERSGTGDSPLHF.

The V gene is TRBV6-5, the J gene TRBJ1-1; D not certain. The germline CDR1 and CDR2 sequences are MNHEY and SVGAGI. This CDR3 is built from 14 residues. V was clipped by 5 bases and J by 1 base, with 11 bases between them. CDR3 nucleotides: TGTGCCAGCAGTATTTCCCGGGGGAACACTGAAGCTTTCTTT. As protein: CASSISRGNTEAFF.

The rearrangement links TRBV27 to TRBJ2-3, with 8 positions matching TRBD2. This CDR3 has 15 amino acids. Trimming took 3 bases from V and 3 from J; bases not matched to a gene: 5. CDR1 is MNHEY and CDR2 is SMNVEV in the germline V gene (reference sequence). CDR3 sequence (DNA): TGTGCCAGCAGTTTTAACGGGGGGGAGACAGATACGCAGTATTTT. Translating gives CASSFNGGETDTQYF.

The V call is TRBV12-3 or TRBV12-4, the J call TRBJ1-4; weak D call: TRBD1 (5 bases). The CDR3 consists of 12 residues. Trimming pared 8 bases from V and 7 bases from J, leaving 11 bases between. The CDR3 coding sequence is TGTGCCAGCGGCAGAGACAGTGAAAAACTGTTTTTT. Protein: CASGRDSEKLFF.

The chain recombines TRBV6-5 with TRBJ1-4; 7 bases match TRBD1. The ends lost 0 bases at V and 3 bases at J; junction bases unmatched: 4. In germline, CDR1 is MNHEY, CDR2 SVGAGI. The CDR3 consists of 16 residues. The CDR3 sequence is CASSYSQTGSNEKLFF. CDR3 coding DNA: TGTGCCAGCAGTTACTCCCAGACAGGGTCTAATGAAAAACTGTTTTTT.

The rearrangement links TRBV5-4 to TRBJ1-6; 9 nucleotides line up with TRBD1. V lost 4 bases, J lost 9 bases, and 14 bases stayed unmatched. Germline CDR1 and CDR2: SGHNT and YYREEE (reference sequence). The CDR3 totals 17 residues. CDR3 sequence reads: CASSTHANRGLSSPLHF. CDR3 in DNA: TGTGCCAGCAGCACCCACGCGAACAGGGGGCTCAGTTCACCCCTCCACTTT.

There are a few counts of this clone. The chain links TRBV5-4 to TRBJ2-3, with unresolved D. Per germline, CDR1 SGHNT and CDR2 YYREEE (reference sequence). With 1 base removed from V and 3 bases from J, the gap between germline ends came to 6 bases. This CDR3 has 13 residues. Here the CDR3 reads CASSLPGTDTQYF. CDR3 DNA sequence: TGTGCCAGCAGCTTGCCCGGGACAGATACGCAGTATTTT.

Points on this clone: The sample carries other DNA sequences with the same CDR3. The chain recombines TRBV5-1 with TRBJ1-6; 9 positions agree with TRBD1. V lost 3 bases to trimming and J lost 7 bases; unmatched junction nucleotides: 2. The length of the CDR3 is 14 residues. Per the germline V gene, CDR1 is SGHRS and CDR2 is YFSETQ. CDR3: CASSSGTGNSPLHF. In DNA, the CDR3 is TGCGCCAGCAGCTCCGGGACAGGGAATTCACCCCTCCACTTT.

This rearrangement joins TRBV5-4 to TRBJ2-2, with D perhaps TRBD2 (5 bases). V was clipped by 1 base and J by 0 bases, with 10 bases between them. CDR3 length equals 16 residues. Germline loops: CDR1 SGHNT, CDR2 YYREEE (reference sequence). The CDR3 loop is CASSLIRGTNTGELFF. The CDR3 nucleotides are TGTGCCAGCAGCTTGATCCGGGGAACGAACACCGGGGAGCTGTTTTTT.